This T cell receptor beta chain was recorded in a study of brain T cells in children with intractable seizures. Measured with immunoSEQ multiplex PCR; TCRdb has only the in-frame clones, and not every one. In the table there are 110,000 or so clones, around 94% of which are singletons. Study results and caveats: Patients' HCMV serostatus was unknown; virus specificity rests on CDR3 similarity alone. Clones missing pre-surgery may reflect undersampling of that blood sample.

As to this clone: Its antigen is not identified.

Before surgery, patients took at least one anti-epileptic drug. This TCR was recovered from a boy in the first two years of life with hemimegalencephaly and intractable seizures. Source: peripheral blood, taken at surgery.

CDR3 coding DNA: TGTGCCAGCAGTTTAGGCGGGGGCGCGAACACTGAAGCTTTCTTT. Its protein is CASSLGGGANTEAFF. The chain is built from TRBV27 and TRBJ1-1; D may be TRBD1 (6 bases). Germline V gene sequence: CDR1 MNHEY, CDR2 SMNVEV (reference sequence). This CDR3 has 15 amino acids. Trimming pared 2 bases from V and 1 base from J, leaving 11 bases between.